This TCR beta chain appears in the sequencing data of a study of early T cells in non-severe SARS-CoV-2 infection. One entry per CDR3 protein, called by TCRdb with MiXCR from the 5' RACE reads. Of some 100,000 distinct CDR3 sequences listed, approximately 15% are singletons. Germline V gene sequence: CDR1 LNHNV, CDR2 YYDKDF (reference sequence). Trimming left V 0 bases short and J 9 bases short, with 6 bases between. CDR3 size: 12 residues. This receptor was obtained from an adult who was a healthcare worker with PCR-confirmed SARS-CoV-2 infection or an uninfected control (not recorded which). The chain employs TRBV15 and TRBJ1-5, with D unresolved. Sequencing was carried out using whole blood. CDR3 sequence: CATSRDRGPQHF. The CDR3 DNA follows: TGTGCCACCAGCAGAGATCGAGGGCCCCAGCATTTT.